The next 5 T cell receptor beta chains were all read from a single sample in a study of T cells in localized non-small cell lung cancer (TCRdb year 2020). Libraries were made using the immunoSEQ multiplex PCR assay. The clones in this table, taken by TCRdb from immuneACCESS, are in-frame only. Not every clone is retained; where verified, under half of the shortfall comes from an unresolved V gene, and the cause of the rest is unknown. In this sample the table shows 30,000 to 40,000 clones, about nine tenths of which occur a single time. The ten biggest clones cover less than 5% of the sample. Material: peripheral blood, obtained before any cancer treatment. These receptor sequences come from a woman aged 40-69 years with stage I lung adenocarcinoma.

The genes are TRBV5-4 and TRBJ1-1; weak D call: TRBD1 (5 bases). The CDR3 length is 14 residues. V shed 1 base and J shed 5 bases, with 12 bases lying between them. Germline CDR1 SGHNT, CDR2 YYREEE (reference sequence). The CDR3 sequence is CASSLNPGRTEAFF. The DNA for the CDR3 is TGTGCCAGCAGCTTGAATCCAGGGCGGACTGAAGCTTTCTTT.

This clone was counted once. The J gene is TRBJ2-5, the V gene TRBV7-3; D remains unclear. Deletions cut 4 bases from V and 4 bases from J, with 10 bases between. The V gene's germline CDR1 is SGHTA and CDR2 FQGTGA. The CDR3 runs to 13 residues. CDR3 sequence reads: CASSSQHGETQYF. CDR3 bases: TGTGCCAGCAGCTCACAGCATGGAGAGACCCAGTACTTC.

The chain combines TRBV2 with TRBJ2-3, with 10 positions matching TRBD2. The CDR3 totals 15 residues. Per germline, CDR1 SNHLY and CDR2 FYNNEI. V shed 1 base, J shed 7 bases, and the junction held 5 bases outside the gene matches. CDR3 bases: TGTGCCAGCAGTGAAGTGCTAGCGGGGGCCAATACGCAGTATTTT. The encoded protein is CASSEVLAGANTQYF.

The CDR3: CASSPPGFKTQYF. CDR3 in DNA: TGTGCCAGCTCACCACCGGGGTTTAAGACCCAGTACTTC. This rearrangement joins TRBV18 to TRBJ2-5; D uncertain. The V end was cut by 0 bases, the J end by 6 bases, with 8 bases between. This CDR3 has 13 residues. CDR1 and CDR2 (germline): KGHSH, LQKENI.

This chain links TRBV27 with TRBJ1-1, with D unresolved. The CDR3 is made up of 14 amino acids. The V end was cut by 2 bases, the J end by 1 base, with 8 bases between. Germline CDR1 and CDR2: MNHEY and SMNVEV (reference sequence). The CDR3 DNA reads TGTGCCAGCAGTTTAGGGTCCACGAACACTGAAGCTTTCTTT. Translation: CASSLGSTNTEAFF.